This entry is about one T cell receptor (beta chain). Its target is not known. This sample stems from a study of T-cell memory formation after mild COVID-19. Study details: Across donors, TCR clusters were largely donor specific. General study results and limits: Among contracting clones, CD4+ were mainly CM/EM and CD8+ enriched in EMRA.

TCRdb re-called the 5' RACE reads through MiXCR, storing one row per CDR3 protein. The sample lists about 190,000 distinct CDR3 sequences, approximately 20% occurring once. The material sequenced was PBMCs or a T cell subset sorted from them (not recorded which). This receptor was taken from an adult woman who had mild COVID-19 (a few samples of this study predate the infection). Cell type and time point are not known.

CDR3 DNA sequence: TGTGCCAGCAGTTACTCCCGGACAGGGTGGGCAGATACGCAGTATTTT. It is translated as CASSYSRTGWADTQYF. The chain has TRBV6-6 and TRBJ2-3; 8 bases match TRBD1. After removal of 0 bases from V and 4 bases from J, the junction contained 6 bases not matched to a gene. CDR3 length: 16 residues. Germline V gives CDR1 MNHNY, CDR2 SVGAGI (reference sequence).